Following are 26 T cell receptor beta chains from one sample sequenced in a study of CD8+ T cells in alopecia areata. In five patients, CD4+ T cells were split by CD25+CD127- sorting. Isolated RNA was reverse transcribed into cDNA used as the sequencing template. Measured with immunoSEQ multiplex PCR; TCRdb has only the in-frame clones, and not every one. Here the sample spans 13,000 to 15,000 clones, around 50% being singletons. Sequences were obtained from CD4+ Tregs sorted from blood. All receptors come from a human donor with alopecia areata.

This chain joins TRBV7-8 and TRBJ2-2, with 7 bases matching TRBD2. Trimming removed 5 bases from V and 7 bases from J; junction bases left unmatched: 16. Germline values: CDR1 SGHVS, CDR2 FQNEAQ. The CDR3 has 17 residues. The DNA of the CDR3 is TGTGCCAGCAGCAGCTCGAGGTCTAGCGGTACGGTCGGGGAGCTGTTTTTT. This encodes CASSSSRSSGTVGELFF.

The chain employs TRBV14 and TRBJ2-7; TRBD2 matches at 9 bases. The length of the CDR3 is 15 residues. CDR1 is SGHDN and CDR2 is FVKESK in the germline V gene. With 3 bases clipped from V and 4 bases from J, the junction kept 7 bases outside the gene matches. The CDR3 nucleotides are TGTGCCAGCAGCCATGAAGCGGGAGGACGGTACGAGCAGTACTTC. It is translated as CASSHEAGGRYEQYF.

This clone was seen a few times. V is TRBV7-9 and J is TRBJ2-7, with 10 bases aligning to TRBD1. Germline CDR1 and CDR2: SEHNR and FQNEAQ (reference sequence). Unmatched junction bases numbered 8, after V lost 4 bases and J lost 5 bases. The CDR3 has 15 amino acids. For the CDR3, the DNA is TGTGCCAGCAGCTCGACGGGACAGGGGAAGAACGAGCAGTACTTC. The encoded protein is CASSSTGQGKNEQYF. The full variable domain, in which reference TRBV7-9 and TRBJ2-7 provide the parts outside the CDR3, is DTGVSQNPRHKITKRGQNVTFRCDPISEHNRLYWYRQTLGQGPEFLTYFQNEAQLEKSRLLSDRFSAERPKGSFSTLEIQRTEQGDSAMYLCASSSTGQGKNEQYFGPGTRLTVT.

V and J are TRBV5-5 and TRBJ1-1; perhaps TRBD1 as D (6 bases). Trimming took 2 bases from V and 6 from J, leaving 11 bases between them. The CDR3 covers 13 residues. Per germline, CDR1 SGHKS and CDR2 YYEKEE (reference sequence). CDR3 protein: CASSLTGTSEAFF. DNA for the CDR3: TGTGCCAGCAGCTTAACAGGGACCTCTGAAGCTTTCTTT.

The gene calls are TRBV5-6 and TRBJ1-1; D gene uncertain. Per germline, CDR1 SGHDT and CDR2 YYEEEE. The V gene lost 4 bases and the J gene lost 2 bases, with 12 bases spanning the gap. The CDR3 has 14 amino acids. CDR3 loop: CASSVRTVNTEAFF. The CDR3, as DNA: TGTGCCAGCAGCGTACGGACTGTAAACACTGAAGCTTTCTTT.

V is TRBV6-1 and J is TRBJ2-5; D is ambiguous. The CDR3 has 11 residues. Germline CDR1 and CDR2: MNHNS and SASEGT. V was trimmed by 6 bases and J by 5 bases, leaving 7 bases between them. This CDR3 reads CASRERETQYF. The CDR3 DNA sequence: TGTGCCAGCAGAGAAAGGGAGACCCAGTACTTC.

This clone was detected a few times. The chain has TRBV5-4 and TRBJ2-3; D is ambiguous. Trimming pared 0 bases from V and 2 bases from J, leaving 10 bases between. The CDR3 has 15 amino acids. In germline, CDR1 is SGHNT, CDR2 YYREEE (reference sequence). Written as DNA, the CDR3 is TGTGCCAGCAGCTTGGGAGACACCTACACAGATACGCAGTATTTT. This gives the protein CASSLGDTYTDTQYF.

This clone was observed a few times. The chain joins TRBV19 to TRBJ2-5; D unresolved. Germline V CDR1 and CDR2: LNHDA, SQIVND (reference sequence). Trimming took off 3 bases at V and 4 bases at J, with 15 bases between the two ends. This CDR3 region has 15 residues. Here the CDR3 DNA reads TGTGCCAGTAGTATTAGGTGGATGACCGTAGAGACCCAGTACTTC. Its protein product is CASSIRWMTVETQYF.

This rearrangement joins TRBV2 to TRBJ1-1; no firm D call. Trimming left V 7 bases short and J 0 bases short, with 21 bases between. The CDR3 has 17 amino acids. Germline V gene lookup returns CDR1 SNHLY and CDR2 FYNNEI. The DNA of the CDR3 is TGTGCCAGCAATCGACGGCCAGAAGGCCAAATGAACACTGAAGCTTTCTTT. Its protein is CASNRRPEGQMNTEAFF.

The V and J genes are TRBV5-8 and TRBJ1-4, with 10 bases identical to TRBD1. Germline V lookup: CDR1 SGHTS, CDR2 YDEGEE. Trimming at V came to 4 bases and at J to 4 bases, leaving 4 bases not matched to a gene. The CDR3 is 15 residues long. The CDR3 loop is CASSSGQGVNEKLFF. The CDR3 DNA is TGTGCCAGCAGCAGCGGACAGGGGGTTAATGAAAAACTGTTTTTT.

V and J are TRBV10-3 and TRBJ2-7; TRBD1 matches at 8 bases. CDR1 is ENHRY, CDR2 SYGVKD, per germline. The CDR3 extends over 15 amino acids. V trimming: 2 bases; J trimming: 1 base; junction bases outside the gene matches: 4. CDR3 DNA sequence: TGTGCCATCAGTGAGGGACAGGGCCAATCCTACGAGCAGTACTTC. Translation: CAISEGQGQSYEQYF.

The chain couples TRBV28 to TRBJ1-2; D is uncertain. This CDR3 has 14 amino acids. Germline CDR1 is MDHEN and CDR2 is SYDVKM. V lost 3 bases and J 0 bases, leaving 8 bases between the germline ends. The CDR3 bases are TGTGCCAGCAGTTTCGTGAAAGCTAACTATGGCTACACCTTC. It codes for CASSFVKANYGYTF.

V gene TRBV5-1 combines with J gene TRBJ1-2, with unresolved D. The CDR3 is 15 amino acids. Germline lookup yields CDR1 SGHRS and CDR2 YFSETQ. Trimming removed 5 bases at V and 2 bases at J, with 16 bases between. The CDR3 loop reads CASRPEPLANYGYTF. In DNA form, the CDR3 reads TGCGCCAGCAGGCCGGAGCCCCTTGCAAACTATGGCTACACCTTC.

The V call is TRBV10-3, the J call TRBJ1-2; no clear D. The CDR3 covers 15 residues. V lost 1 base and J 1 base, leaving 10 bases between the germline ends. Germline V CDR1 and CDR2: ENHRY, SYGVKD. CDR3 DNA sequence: TGTGCCATCAGTGAGTACCCGGACCATAACTATGGCTACACCTTC. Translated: CAISEYPDHNYGYTF.

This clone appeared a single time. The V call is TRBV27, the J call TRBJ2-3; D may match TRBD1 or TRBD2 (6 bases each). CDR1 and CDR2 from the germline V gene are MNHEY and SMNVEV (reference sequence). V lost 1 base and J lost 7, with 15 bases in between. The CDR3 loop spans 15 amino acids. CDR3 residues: CASSLLLGGGYTQYF. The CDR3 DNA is TGTGCCAGCAGTTTATTACTAGGAGGGGGGTATACGCAGTATTTT.

CDR3 DNA sequence: TGCGCCAGCAGTCAGAGAGGACCGGGACAGGGGGCGTCTGGGGCCAACGTCCTGACTTTC. It is translated as CASSQRGPGQGASGANVLTF. The rearrangement uses TRBV4-1 and TRBJ2-6, with 12 nucleotides matching TRBD1. The CDR3 is 20 amino acids. Germline V CDR1 and CDR2: MGHRA, YSYEKL. Losses at the gene ends were 6 bases for V and 1 base for J; bases not matched to a gene: 13.

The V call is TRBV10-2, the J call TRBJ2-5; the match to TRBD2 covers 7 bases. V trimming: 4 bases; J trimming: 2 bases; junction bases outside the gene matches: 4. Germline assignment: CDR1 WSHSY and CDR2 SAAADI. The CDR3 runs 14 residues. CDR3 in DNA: TGCGCCAGCAGTGGGCTAGCGGCACAAGAGACCCAGTACTTC. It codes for CASSGLAAQETQYF.

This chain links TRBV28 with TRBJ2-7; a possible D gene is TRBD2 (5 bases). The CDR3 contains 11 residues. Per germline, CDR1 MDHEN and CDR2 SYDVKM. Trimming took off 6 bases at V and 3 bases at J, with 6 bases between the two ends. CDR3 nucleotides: TGTGCCAGCAGCCGGGGCTACGAGCAGTACTTC. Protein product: CASSRGYEQYF.

The CDR3 here is CASSRDSFYEQYF. CDR3 DNA: TGCGCCAGCAGTAGAGACAGTTTCTACGAGCAGTACTTC. The chain is built from TRBV5-1 and TRBJ2-7, with a weak D call TRBD1 (5 bases). Trimming stripped 5 bases from V and 3 bases from J, with 12 bases between. The germline CDR1 and CDR2 sequences are SGHRS and YFSETQ. The CDR3 is made up of 13 amino acids.

The chain's CDR3 is CASSRGTGPTDTQYF. The CDR3 nucleotides are TGCGCCAGCAGTCGCGGGACAGGGCCGACAGATACGCAGTATTTT. The chain is built from TRBV10-1 and TRBJ2-3; 9 nucleotides match TRBD1. CDR1 is WNHNN and CDR2 is SYGVQD in the germline V gene (reference sequence). The CDR3 spans 15 residues. The V gene end was trimmed by 5 bases and the J gene end by 3 bases; junction bases not matched to a gene: 6.

This CDR3 is CASSQDLAGGFVYGYTF. DNA of the CDR3: TGCGCCAGCAGCCAAGATCTGGCAGGGGGCTTTGTCTATGGCTACACCTTC. The V gene is TRBV4-1, the J gene TRBJ1-2, with TRBD1 matching 8 bases. V lost 0 bases, J lost 4 bases, and 10 bases stayed unmatched. The germline V gene encodes CDR1 MGHRA and CDR2 YSYEKL. CDR3 length equals 17 residues.

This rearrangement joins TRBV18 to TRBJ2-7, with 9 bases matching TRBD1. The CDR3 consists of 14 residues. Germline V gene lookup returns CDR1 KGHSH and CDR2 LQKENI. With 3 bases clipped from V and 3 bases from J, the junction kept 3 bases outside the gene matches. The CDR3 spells CASSPWTGDYEQYF. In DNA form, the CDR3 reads TGTGCCAGCTCACCCTGGACAGGGGACTACGAGCAGTACTTC.

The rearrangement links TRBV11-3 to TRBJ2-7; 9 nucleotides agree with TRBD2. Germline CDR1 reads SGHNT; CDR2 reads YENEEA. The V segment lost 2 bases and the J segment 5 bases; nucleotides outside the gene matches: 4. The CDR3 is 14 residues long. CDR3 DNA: TGTGCCAGCAGCTTATCTAGCGGGATTGACGAGCAGTACTTC. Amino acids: CASSLSSGIDEQYF.

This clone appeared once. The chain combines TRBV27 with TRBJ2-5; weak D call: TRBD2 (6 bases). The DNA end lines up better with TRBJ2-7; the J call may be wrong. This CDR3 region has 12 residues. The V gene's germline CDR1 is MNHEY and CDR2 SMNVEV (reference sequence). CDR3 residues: CASISGSYEQYF. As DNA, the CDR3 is TGTGCCAGTATTAGCGGCTCCTACGAGCAGTACTTC.

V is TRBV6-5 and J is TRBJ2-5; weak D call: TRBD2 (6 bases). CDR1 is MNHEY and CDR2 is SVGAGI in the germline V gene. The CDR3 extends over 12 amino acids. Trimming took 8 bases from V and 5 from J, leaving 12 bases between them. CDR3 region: CASGSTSETQYF. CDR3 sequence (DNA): TGTGCCAGCGGGTCGACTAGTGAGACCCAGTACTTC.

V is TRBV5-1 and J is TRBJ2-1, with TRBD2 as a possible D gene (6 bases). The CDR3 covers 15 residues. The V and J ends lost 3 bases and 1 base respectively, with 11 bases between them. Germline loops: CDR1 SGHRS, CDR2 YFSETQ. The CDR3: CASSSDYASYNEQFF. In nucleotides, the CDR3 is TGCGCCAGCAGCTCGGACTATGCGTCCTACAATGAGCAGTTCTTC.